Listed here are 23 T cell receptor beta chains from one sample, sequenced in a study of tumor-infiltrating lymphocytes in primary liver carcinoma. The study co-extracted DNA and RNA from about 19-30 mg of unsorted bulk tissue. TCR beta cDNA was made from 450 to 500 ng total RNA with a constant-region primer. Investigators got TCR beta libraries out of three nested multiplex PCR rounds, done with slightly modified ARM-PCR. The first two PCR rounds used TRBV1-TRBV30 forward primers with a C-beta reverse primer, about 10 cycles each. TCRdb re-called the multiplex PCR reads through MiXCR, storing one row per CDR3 protein. The table records some 180,000 distinct CDR3 sequences, about 82% of them present only once. The sample taken for sequencing was tumor tissue from primary liver carcinoma. The receptors stem from a man aged 35 to 55 with primary liver carcinoma and hepatitis B virus infection.

V is TRBV29-1 and J is TRBJ1-2, with D maybe TRBD1 (6 bases). CDR3 length: 12 residues. From germline, CDR1 is SQVTM and CDR2 ANQGSEA. For the CDR3, the DNA is TGCAACGTCATTACAGGGAGGGAGGGCTACACCTTC. This sequence encodes CNVITGREGYTF.

About this clonotype: One junction end does not reproduce the germline sequence, and a read error may be involved. The rearrangement joins TRBV7-2 to TRBJ2-7, with D possibly being TRBD1 (6 bases). CDR1 SGHTA and CDR2 FQGNSA come from the germline V gene. The CDR3 sequence is 13 residues long. The CDR3 protein is CASSLAGQHEQYF. Written as DNA, the CDR3 is TGCGCCAGCAGCTTAGCAGGACAGCACGAGCAGTACTTC.

Of note for this clonotype: A junction boundary mismatches the germline segment, possibly from a read error. The V call is TRBV29-1, the J call TRBJ1-6, with TRBD1 matching 8 bases. The CDR3 covers 15 residues. Germline V gene data show CDR1 as SQVTM and CDR2 as ANQGSEA. CDR3 region: CSVSTGTGPSSSLHF. The CDR3 DNA is TGCAGCGTTTCGACCGGGACAGGCCCAAGTTCATCCCTCCACTTT.

This clonotype was counted many times. This rearrangement joins TRBV12-3 or TRBV12-4 to TRBJ2-1; 7 bases align to TRBD2. The junction had 4 bases not matched to a gene; V was cut back by 3 bases and J by 2 bases. This CDR3 has 15 residues. The CDR3 DNA reads as TGTGCCAGCAGTTTTACCGGGACTACCTACAATGAGCAGTTCTTC. This sequence encodes CASSFTGTTYNEQFF.

On this clonotype: One end of the junction fails to match germline, which may point to a read error. The chain couples TRBV29-1 to TRBJ2-1, with D uncertain. The CDR3 length is 14 residues. The V gene's germline CDR1 is SQVTM and CDR2 ANQGSEA. The CDR3 DNA follows: TGCAGCGTTGCGGAGACCTCGAGCATCAATGAGCTGTTTTTC. Protein: CSVAETSSINELFF.

The V call is TRBV7-8, the J call TRBJ2-5; tentatively, D is TRBD2 (5 bases). The germline V gene encodes CDR1 SGHVS and CDR2 FQNEAQ. The CDR3 length is 14 residues. Trimming took off 2 bases at V and 12 bases at J, with 19 bases between the two ends. CDR3 in DNA: TGTGCCAGCAGCTTATACCCCTTAGGCGAGACTAAGTACTTC. This encodes CASSLYPLGETKYF. The entire variable domain, with the rest obtained from reference TRBV7-8 and TRBJ2-5, is as follows: GAGVSQSPRYKVAKRGQDVALRCDPISGHVSLFWYQQALGQGPEFLTYFQNEAQLDKSGLPSDRFFAERPEGSVSTLKIQRTQQEDSAVYLCASSLYPLGETKYFGPGTRLLVL.

This clonotype appeared once. A junction boundary mismatches the germline segment, possibly from a read error. The rearrangement joins TRBV6-1 to TRBJ2-7, with 8 bases identical to TRBD1. The CDR3 has 14 amino acids. From germline, CDR1 is MNHNS and CDR2 SASEGT. This CDR3 is CARSTGTGPYEQYF. The CDR3 bases are TGTGCCAGGAGTACCGGGACAGGACCCTACGAGCAGTACTTT.

Regarding this clonotype: Given a much more abundant clone one base away, this may be a read error. V usage is TRBV28 and J usage is TRBJ2-1; either TRBD1 or TRBD2 may fit D (5 bases each). Germline V CDR1 and CDR2: MDHEN, SYDVKM. V was pared by 4 bases and J by 15 bases, with 19 bases between. This CDR3 has 13 residues. The CDR3 DNA reads TGTGCCAGCAGTTCCTCCCTGGGACGCCCCTGGTTCTTC. Its protein product is CASSSSLGRPWFF.

This clonotype was observed many times. This chain uses TRBV12-5 with TRBJ2-2; D is unresolved. From germline, CDR1 is LGHNT and CDR2 FRNRAP. V lost 3 bases, J lost 1 base, and 3 bases lay in between. The CDR3 is 13 amino acids. CDR3 region: CASGLGNTGELFF. The CDR3 DNA sequence: TGTGCTAGTGGTTTAGGGAACACCGGGGAGCTGTTTTTT. Based on the CDR3 plus reference TRBV12-5 and TRBJ2-2, the full variable domain is DARVTQTPRHKVTEMGQEVTMRCQPILGHNTVFWYRQTMMQGLELLAYFRNRAPLDDSGMPKDRFSAEMPDATLATLKIQPSEPRDSAVYFCASGLGNTGELFFGEGSRLTVL.

Ten or more counts support this clonotype. The chain recombines TRBV29-1 with TRBJ2-3; TRBD1 might be the D (6 bases). The CDR3 is made up of 12 amino acids. The V gene lost 8 bases and the J gene lost 3 bases, with 12 bases spanning the gap. CDR1 is SQVTM and CDR2 is ANQGSEA in the germline V gene. The CDR3 protein is CSTETGTDTQYF. The CDR3 DNA is TGCAGCACCGAAACAGGGACAGATACGCAGTATTTT.

With respect to this clonotype: A much larger clone differs by one base, so this may be a read error. The rearrangement links TRBV6-2 or TRBV6-3 to TRBJ1-5; D may be TRBD1 (5 bases). Per germline, CDR1 MNHEY and CDR2 SVGEGT. CDR3 length: 14 amino acids. The CDR3 DNA sequence: TGTACCAGCAGTTCCGGGGGAACCAATCAGCCCCAGCATTTT. Amino acids: CTSSSGGTNQPQHF.

Of note for this clonotype: A read error may account for a junction end that differs from germline. The V and J genes are TRBV7-9 and TRBJ2-7; D remains ambiguous. Germline values: CDR1 SEHNR, CDR2 FQNEAQ (reference sequence). The CDR3 consists of 13 residues. For the CDR3, the DNA is TGTACCAGCAGCTTAGGCAGCTCCTACGAGCAGTGCTTC. It translates to CTSSLGSSYEQCF.

Note on this clonotype: One end of the junction fails to match germline, which may point to a read error. V usage is TRBV29-1 and J usage is TRBJ1-2, with D possibly TRBD1 on 6 matching bases. There are 14 residues in the CDR3. Germline-derived CDR1 and CDR2 are SQVTM and ANQGSEA. This chain's CDR3 is CSVKLGQSIYDYTF. The CDR3 bases are TGCAGCGTCAAGCTTGGACAGTCGATCTATGACTACACTTTC.

As concerns this clonotype: A read error may account for a junction end that differs from germline. The rearrangement links TRBV11-1 to TRBJ2-3, with D perhaps being TRBD1 or TRBD2 (5 bases each). The CDR3 runs 19 residues. Germline loops: CDR1 SGHAT, CDR2 FQDESV (reference sequence). CDR3 region: CASSSGGNSDGARTDTQYF. The CDR3 DNA reads as TGTGCCAGCAGCTCTGGGGGAAACTCTGATGGAGCCCGCACAGATACCCAGTATTTT.

In the case of this clonotype: One end of the junction fails to match germline, which may point to a read error. CDR3 coding DNA: TGTGCCAGCAGCCCCTGGCCCGGGACTCCAGAGACCCAGAACTTC. This gives the protein CASSPWPGTPETQNF. This chain uses TRBV13 with TRBJ2-5; D is perhaps TRBD2 (6 bases). Germline values: CDR1 PRHDT, CDR2 FYEKMQ (reference sequence). The CDR3 totals 15 residues. Filled out from reference TRBV13 and TRBJ2-5, the complete variable domain reads AAGVIQSPRHLIKEKRETATLKCYPIPRHDTVYWYQQGPGQDPQFLISFYEKMQSDKGSIPDRFSAQQFSDYHSELNMSSLELGDSALYFCASSPWPGTPETQNFGPGTRLLVL.

A word on this clonotype: The junction does not match germline at one end; this may be a read error. The chain employs TRBV11-1 and TRBJ2-1, with 9 bases aligning to TRBD2. Germline CDR1 SGHAT, CDR2 FQDESV (reference sequence). This CDR3 is 13 amino acids long. DNA for the CDR3: TGTGCCAGCATCGCGGGAGGGCTGAATGAGCATTTCTTC. Its protein is CASIAGGLNEHFF. Using reference TRBV11-1 and TRBJ2-1 for the parts outside the CDR3, the full variable domain is EAEVAQSPRYKITEKSQAVAFWCDPISGHATLYWYRQILGQGPELLVQFQDESVVDDSQLPKDRFSAERLKGVDSTLKIQPAELGDSAMYLCASIAGGLNEHFFGPGTRLTVL.

This clonotype appeared a single time. One junction end does not reproduce the germline sequence, and a read error may be involved. The gene calls are TRBV4-2 and TRBJ1-1; the D gene is possibly TRBD1 (5 bases). In germline, CDR1 is LGHNA, CDR2 YNFKEQ. The CDR3 is 14 residues long. The CDR3, as DNA: TGTGCCGGCAGCCGGGGGGTAGAGAACACTAAAGCTTTCTTT. It encodes CAGSRGVENTKAFF.

A word on this clonotype: The junction departs from germline at one end; a sequencing error may be responsible. The chain uses TRBV28 and TRBJ2-1; no reliable D call. The germline gives CDR1 MDHEN, CDR2 SYDVKM. The CDR3 runs to 12 residues. CDR3 nucleotides: TGTGCCACCCCCTCATCTAGTCATGAGCAGTTATTT. As protein: CATPSSSHEQLF.

The J gene is TRBJ2-7, the V gene TRBV29-1, with a possible D match to TRBD1 (5 bases). Germline V gene sequence: CDR1 SQVTM, CDR2 ANQGSEA. This CDR3 contains 13 residues. The CDR3 bases are TGCAGTGTTTCGTGTACAGGACCCTACGAGCAGTACTTC. The encoded protein is CSVSCTGPYEQYF.

This clonotype was seen more than once but under ten times. A much larger clonotype is one base distant, so this may be a read error. The V call is TRBV6-6, the J call TRBJ2-7; a possible D gene is TRBD2 (7 bases). The CDR3 consists of 15 residues. Germline V CDR1 and CDR2: MNHNY, SVGAGI (reference sequence). Trimming cost V 6 bases and J 1 base, with 16 bases left between them. CDR3 loop: CASRTRGGVSYEQYF. CDR3 in DNA: TGTGCCAGCAGGACAAGGGGGGGGGTGTCCTACGAGCAGTACTTC.

About this clonotype itself: Germline is not matched at one junction end, which may reflect a read error. The rearrangement links TRBV11-3 to TRBJ2-1; D might be TRBD2 (6 bases). Looked up from germline, CDR1 is SGHNT and CDR2 is YENEEA. The CDR3 has 16 amino acids. In nucleotides, the CDR3 is TGTGTCAGCTGTACCGGGACTTGCGGGCTATACAATGAGCAGTTCTTC. Its translation: CVSCTGTCGLYNEQFF.

As for this clonotype: A read error may produce the germline difference seen at one junction end. The chain employs TRBV12-3 or TRBV12-4 and TRBJ2-2; weak D call: TRBD2 (5 bases). The CDR3 runs 16 residues. In DNA, the CDR3 is TGTCCCAGCAGTTTACCGGCGGGTATAAACACCGGGGAGCTCTTTTTT. It specifies CPSSLPAGINTGELFF.

On this clonotype: A junction boundary mismatches the germline segment, possibly from a read error. This chain's CDR3 is CSVGKTDTHYF. The CDR3 bases are TGCAGCGTGGGGAAGACAGATACGCACTATTTT. This chain connects TRBV29-1 to TRBJ2-3; D is possibly TRBD1 (5 bases). The germline V gene has CDR1 SQVTM and CDR2 ANQGSEA. The CDR3 runs to 11 residues.